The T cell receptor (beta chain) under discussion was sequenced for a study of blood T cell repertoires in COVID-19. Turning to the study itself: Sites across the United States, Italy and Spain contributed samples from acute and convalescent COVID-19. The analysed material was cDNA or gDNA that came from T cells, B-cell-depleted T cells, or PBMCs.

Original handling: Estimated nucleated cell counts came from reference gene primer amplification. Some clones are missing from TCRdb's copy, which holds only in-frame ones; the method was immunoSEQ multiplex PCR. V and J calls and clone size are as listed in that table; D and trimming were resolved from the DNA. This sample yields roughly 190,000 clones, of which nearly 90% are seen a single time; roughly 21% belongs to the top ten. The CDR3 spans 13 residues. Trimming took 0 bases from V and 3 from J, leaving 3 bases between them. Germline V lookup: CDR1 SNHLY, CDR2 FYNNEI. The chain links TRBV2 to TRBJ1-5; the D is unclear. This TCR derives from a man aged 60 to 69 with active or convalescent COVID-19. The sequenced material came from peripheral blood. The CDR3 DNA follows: TGTGCCAGCAGTGAAGCCCTCAATCAGCCCCAGCATTTT. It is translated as CASSEALNQPQHF.